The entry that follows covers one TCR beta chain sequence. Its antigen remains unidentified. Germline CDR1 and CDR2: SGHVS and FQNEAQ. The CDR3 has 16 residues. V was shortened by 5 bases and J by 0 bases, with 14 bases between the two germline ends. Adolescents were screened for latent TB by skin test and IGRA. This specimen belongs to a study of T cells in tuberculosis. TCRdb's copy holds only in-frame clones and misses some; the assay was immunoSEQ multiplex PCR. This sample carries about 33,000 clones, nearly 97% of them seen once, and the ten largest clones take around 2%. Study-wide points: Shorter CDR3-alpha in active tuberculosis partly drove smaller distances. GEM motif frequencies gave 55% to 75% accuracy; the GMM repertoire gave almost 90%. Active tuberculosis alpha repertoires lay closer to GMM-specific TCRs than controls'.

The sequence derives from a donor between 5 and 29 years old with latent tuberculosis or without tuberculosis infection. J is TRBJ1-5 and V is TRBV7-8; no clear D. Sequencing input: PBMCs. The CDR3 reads CASSPPGIDSNQPQHF. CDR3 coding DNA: TGTGCCAGCAGCCCACCCGGGATTGATAGCAATCAGCCCCAGCATTTT.